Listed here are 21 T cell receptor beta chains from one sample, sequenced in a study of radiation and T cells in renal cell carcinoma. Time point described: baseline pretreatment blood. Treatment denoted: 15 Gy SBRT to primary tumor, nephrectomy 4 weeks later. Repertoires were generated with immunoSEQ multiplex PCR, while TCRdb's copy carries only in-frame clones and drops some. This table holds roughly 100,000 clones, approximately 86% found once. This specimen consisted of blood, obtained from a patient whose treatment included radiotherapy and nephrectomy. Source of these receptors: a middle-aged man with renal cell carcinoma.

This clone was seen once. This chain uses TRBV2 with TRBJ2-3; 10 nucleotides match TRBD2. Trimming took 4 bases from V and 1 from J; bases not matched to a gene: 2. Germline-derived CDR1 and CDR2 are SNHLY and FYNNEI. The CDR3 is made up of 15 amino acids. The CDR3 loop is CASSVGLAGTDTQYF. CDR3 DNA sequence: TGTGCCAGCAGTGTTGGACTAGCGGGCACAGATACGCAGTATTTT.

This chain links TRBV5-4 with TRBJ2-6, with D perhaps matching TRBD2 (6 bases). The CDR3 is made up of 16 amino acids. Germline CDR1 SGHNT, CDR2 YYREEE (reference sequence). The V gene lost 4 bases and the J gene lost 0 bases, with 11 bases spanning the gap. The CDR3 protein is CASSQDGGSGANVLTF. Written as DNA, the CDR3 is TGTGCCAGCAGCCAGGACGGGGGCTCTGGGGCCAACGTCCTGACTTTC.

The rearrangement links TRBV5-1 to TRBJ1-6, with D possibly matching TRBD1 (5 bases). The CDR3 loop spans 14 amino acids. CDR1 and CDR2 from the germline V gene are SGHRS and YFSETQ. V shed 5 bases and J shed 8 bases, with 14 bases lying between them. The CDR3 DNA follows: TGCGCCAGCAGAACCGGGACTACCGATTCACCCCTCCACTTT. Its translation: CASRTGTTDSPLHF.

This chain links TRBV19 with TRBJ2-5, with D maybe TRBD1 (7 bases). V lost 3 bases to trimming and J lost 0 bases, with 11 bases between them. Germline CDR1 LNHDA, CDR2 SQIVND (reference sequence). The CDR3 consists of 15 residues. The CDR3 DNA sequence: TGTGCCAGTAGTATCGGAGGGACAGACCAAGAGACCCAGTACTTC. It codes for CASSIGGTDQETQYF.

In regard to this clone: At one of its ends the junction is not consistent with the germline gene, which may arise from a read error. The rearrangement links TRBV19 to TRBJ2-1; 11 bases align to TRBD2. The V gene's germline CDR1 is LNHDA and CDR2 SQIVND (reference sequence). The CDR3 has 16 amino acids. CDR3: CASSPLAGVFYNERFF. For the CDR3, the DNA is TGTGCCAGTAGCCCACTAGCGGGAGTTTTCTACAATGAGCGGTTCTTC.

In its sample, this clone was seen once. Here the CDR3 DNA reads TGTGCCAGCGGAATAATGAGGAACACTGAAGCTTTCTTT. Translated, it gives CASGIMRNTEAFF. The chain joins TRBV19 to TRBJ1-1; no firm D call. CDR1 and CDR2 (germline): LNHDA, SQIVND (reference sequence). Trimming removed 9 bases at V and 1 base at J, with 12 bases between. The CDR3 runs to 13 residues. Complete variable domain (other parts from reference TRBV19 and TRBJ1-1): DGGITQSPKYLFRKEGQNVTLSCEQNLNHDAMYWYRQDPGQGLRLIYYSQIVNDFQKGDIAEGYSVSREKKESFPLTVTSAQKNPTAFYLCASGIMRNTEAFFGQGTRLTVV.

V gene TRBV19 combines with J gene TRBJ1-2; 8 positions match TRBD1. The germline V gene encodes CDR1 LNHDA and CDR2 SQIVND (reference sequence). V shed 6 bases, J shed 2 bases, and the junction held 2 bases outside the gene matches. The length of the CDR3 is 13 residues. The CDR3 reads CASSRGLNYGYTF. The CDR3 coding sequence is TGTGCCAGTAGCAGGGGGCTAAACTATGGCTACACCTTC.

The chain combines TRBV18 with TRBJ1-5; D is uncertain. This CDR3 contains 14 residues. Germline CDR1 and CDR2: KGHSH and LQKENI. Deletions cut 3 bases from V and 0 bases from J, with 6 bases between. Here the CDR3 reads CASSPLRSNQPQHF. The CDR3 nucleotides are TGTGCCAGCTCACCTCTACGTAGCAATCAGCCCCAGCATTTT.

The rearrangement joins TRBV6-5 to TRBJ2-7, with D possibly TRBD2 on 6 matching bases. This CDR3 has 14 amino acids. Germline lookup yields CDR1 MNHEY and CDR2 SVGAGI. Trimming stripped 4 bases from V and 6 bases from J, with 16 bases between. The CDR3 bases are TGTGCCAGCAGTTCGAGCTCGGGGGTCCCCGAGCAGTACTTC. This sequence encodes CASSSSSGVPEQYF.

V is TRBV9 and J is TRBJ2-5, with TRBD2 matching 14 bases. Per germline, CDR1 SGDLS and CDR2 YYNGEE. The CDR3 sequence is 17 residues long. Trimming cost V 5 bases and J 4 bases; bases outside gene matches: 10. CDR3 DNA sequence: TGTGCCAGCAGTGTTGGGACTAGCGGGAGTTCGAGAGAGACCCAGTACTTC. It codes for CASSVGTSGSSRETQYF.

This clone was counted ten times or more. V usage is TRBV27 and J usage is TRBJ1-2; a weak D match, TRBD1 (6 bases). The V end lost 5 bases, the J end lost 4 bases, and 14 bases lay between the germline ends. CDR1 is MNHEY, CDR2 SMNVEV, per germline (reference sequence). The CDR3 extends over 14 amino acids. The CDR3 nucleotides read TGTGCCAGCAGTCTCCAGGGGAAAGGCTATGGCTACACCTTC. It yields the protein CASSLQGKGYGYTF.

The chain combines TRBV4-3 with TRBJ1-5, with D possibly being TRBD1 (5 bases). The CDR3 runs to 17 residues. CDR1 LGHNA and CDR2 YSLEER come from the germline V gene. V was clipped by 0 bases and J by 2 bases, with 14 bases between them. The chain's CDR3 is CASSQDTREGRNQPQHF. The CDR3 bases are TGCGCCAGCAGCCAAGATACTCGGGAGGGACGCAATCAGCCCCAGCATTTT.

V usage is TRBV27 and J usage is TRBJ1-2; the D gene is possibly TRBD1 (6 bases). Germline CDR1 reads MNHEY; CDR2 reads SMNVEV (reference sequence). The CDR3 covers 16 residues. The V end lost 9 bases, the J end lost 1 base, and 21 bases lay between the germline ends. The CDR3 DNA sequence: TGTGCCAGTCGGATAGGGGGATCTGATTTTAACTATGGCTACACCTTC. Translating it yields CASRIGGSDFNYGYTF.

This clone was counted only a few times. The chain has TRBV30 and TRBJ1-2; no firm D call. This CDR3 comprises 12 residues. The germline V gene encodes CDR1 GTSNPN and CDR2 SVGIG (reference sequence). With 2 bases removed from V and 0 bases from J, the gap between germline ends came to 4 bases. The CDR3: CAWSTTNYGYTF. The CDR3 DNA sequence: TGTGCCTGGAGTACAACTAACTATGGCTACACCTTC.

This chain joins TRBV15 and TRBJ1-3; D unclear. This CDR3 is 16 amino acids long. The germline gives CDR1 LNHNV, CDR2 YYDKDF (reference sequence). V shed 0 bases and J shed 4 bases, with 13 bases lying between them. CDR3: CATSRDEIIGGNTIYF. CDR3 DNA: TGTGCCACCAGCAGAGATGAGATTATAGGGGGAAACACCATATATTTT.

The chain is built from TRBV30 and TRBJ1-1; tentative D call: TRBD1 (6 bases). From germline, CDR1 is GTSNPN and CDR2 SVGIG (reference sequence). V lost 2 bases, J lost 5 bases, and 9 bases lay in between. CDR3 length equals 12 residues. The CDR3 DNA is TGTGCCTGGAGTTACGGGACAACTGAAGCTTTCTTT. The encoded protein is CAWSYGTTEAFF.

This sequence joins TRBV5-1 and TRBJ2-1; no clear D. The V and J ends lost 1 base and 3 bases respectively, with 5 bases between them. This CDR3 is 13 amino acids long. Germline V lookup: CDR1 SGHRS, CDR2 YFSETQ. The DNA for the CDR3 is TGCGCCAGCAGCTTGCCAAGCTACAATGAGCAGTTCTTC. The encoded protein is CASSLPSYNEQFF. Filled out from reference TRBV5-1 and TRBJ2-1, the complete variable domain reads KAGVTQTPRYLIKTRGQQVTLSCSPISGHRSVSWYQQTPGQGLQFLFEYFSETQRNKGNFPGRFSGRQFSNSRSEMNVSTLELGDSALYLCASSLPSYNEQFFGPGTRLTVL.

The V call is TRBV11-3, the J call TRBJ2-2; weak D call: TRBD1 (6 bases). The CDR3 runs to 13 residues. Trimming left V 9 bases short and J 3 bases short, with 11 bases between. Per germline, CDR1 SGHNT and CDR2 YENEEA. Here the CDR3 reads CASQGSYTGELFF. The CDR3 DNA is TGTGCCAGTCAGGGGAGTTACACCGGGGAGCTGTTTTTT.

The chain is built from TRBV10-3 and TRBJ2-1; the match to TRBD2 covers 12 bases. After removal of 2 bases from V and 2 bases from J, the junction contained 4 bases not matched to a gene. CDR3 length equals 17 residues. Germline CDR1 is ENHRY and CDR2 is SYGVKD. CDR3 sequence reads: CAISEGRTSGTYNEQFF. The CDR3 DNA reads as TGTGCCATCAGTGAGGGGAGGACTAGCGGGACCTACAATGAGCAGTTCTTC.

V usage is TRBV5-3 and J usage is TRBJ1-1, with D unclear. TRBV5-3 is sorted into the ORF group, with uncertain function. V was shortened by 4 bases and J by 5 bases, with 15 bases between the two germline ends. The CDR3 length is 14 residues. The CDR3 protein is CARSARAARTEAFF. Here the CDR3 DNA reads TGTGCCAGAAGCGCAAGGGCGGCGCGGACTGAAGCTTTCTTT.

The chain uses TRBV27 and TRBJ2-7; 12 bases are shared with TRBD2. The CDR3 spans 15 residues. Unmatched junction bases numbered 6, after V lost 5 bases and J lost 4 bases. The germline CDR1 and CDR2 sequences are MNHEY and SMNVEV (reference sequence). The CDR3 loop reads CASSPGTSGSYEQYF. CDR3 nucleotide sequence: TGTGCCAGCAGTCCTGGGACTAGCGGGTCGTACGAGCAGTACTTC.